Ten or more counts support the clone carrying this TCR beta chain. The V end was cut by 6 bases, the J end by 1 base, with 9 bases between. This CDR3 region has 14 residues. This sample stems from a study of neurological immune-mediated disorders. A single record per CDR3 protein comes from TCRdb applying MiXCR to the 5' RACE reads. The table lists about 17,000 distinct CDR3 sequences, around 3.4% of them singletons. This chain links TRBV12-3 or TRBV12-4 with TRBJ1-4; D is possibly TRBD1 (6 bases). The receptor was isolated from a woman aged 35 to 49 in good health. The sample taken for sequencing was CD8+ T cells from blood. The CDR3 sequence is CASRRTETNEKLFF. CDR3 DNA: TGTGCCAGCAGGCGGACAGAAACTAATGAAAAACTGTTTTTT.